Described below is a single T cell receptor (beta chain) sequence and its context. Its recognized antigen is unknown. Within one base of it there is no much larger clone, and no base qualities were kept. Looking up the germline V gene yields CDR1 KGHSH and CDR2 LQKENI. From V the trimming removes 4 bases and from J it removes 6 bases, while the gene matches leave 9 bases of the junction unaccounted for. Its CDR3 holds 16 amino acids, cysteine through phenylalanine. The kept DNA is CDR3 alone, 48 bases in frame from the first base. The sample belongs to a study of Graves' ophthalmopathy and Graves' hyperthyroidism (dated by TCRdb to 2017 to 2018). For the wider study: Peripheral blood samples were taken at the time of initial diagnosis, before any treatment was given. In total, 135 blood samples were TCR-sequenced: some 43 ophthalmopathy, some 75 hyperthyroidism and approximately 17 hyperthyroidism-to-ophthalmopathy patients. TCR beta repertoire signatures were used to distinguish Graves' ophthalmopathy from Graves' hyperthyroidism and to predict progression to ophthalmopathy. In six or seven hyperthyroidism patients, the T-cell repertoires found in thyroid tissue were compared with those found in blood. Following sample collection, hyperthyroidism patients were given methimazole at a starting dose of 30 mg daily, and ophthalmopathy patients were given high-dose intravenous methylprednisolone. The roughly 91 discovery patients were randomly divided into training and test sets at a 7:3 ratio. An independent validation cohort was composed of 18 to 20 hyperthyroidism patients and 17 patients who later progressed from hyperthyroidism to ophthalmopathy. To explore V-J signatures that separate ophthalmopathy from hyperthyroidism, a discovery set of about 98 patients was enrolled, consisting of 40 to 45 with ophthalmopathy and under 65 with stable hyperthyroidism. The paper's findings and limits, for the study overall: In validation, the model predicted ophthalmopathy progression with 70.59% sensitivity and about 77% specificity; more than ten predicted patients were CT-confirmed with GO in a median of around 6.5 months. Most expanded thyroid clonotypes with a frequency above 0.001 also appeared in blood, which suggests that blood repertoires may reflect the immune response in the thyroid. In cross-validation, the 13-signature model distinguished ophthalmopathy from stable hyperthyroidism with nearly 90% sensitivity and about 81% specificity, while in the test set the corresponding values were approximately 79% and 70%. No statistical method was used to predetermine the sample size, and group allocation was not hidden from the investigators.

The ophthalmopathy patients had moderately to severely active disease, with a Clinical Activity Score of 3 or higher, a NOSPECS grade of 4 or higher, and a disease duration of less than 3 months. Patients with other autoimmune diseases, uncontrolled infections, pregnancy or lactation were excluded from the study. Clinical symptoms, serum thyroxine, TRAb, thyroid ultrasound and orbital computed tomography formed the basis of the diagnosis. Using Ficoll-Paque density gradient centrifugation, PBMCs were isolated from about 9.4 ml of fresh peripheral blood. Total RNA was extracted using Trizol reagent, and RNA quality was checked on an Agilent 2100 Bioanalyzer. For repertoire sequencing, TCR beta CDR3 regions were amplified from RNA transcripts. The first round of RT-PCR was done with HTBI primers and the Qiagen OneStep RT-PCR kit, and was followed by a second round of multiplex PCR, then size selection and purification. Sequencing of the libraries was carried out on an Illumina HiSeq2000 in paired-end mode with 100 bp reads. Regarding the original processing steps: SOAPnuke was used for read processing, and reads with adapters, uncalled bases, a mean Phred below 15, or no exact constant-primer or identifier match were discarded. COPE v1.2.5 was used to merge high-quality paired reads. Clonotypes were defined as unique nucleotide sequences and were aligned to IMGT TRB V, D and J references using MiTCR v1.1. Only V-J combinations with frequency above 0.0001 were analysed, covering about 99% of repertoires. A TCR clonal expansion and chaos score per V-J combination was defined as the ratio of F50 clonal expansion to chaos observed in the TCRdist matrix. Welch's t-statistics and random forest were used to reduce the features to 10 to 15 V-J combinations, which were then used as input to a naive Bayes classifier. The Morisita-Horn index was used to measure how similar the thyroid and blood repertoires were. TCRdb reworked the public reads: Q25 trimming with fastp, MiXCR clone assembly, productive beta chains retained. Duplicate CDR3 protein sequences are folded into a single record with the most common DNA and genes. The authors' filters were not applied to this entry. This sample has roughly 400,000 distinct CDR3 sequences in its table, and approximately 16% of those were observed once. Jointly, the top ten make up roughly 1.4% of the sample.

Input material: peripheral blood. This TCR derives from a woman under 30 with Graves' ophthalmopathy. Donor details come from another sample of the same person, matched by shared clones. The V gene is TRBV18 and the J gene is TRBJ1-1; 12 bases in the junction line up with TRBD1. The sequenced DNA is TGTGCCAGCTCACTCCTCGGGACAGGGGGCGCTTCTGAAGCTTTCTTT. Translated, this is CASSLLGTGGASEAFF.